This T cell receptor beta chain stems from a study of PD-1 blockade in classical Hodgkin lymphoma. The CDR3 has 15 amino acids. Per germline, CDR1 KGHSH and CDR2 LQKENI. V gave up 6 bases and J gave up 0 bases, with 15 bases separating them. Each patient's relapse followed autologous stem cell transplantation, and brentuximab vedotin exposure varied. The repertoire was sequenced with immunoSEQ multiplex PCR; TCRdb's copy has only in-frame clones and lacks some. The table has tens of thousands of clones, around 80% seen once. The origin of this receptor is a human donor with classical Hodgkin lymphoma. Sequences were derived from peripheral blood mononuclear cells (PBMCs), sampled before the second cycle of nivolumab. The gene calls are TRBV18 and TRBJ2-7; possible D gene TRBD1, 7 bases. In DNA form, the CDR3 reads TGTGCCAGCTCCCCCCGGCGGGACAGCTCCTACGAGCAGTACTTC. Translating gives CASSPRRDSSYEQYF.